One and the same sample provided the 12 T cell receptor beta chains below, sequenced in a study of metastatic and nonmetastatic thyroid tumors. Using MiXCR, TCRdb reanalyzed the PCR reads. Of thousands of clones listed, roughly 30% were seen once; the top ten hold roughly 23%. Prior to thyroid surgery, none of the patients had received any treatment. The sequenced sample was tumor tissue. The source is a female donor with papillary thyroid cancer or a benign thyroid nodule (not recorded which). Some clones in this sample may be carry-over from other donors' samples.

This clone is medium-sized in the sample. This chain joins TRBV15 and TRBJ1-3, with D possibly TRBD1 on 5 matching bases. Germline V gives CDR1 LNHNV, CDR2 YYDKDF (reference sequence). The ends were cut back, 3 bases at V and 1 base at J, with 10 bases in the middle. CDR3 length: 15 residues. In nucleotides, the CDR3 is TGTGCCACCAGCAGGGACGGGGGATCTGGAAACACCATATATTTT. The encoded protein is CATSRDGGSGNTIYF.

This clone came up many times. The genes are TRBV20-1 and TRBJ2-4, with 12 bases fitting TRBD2. J gave up 6 bases and V 0 bases, and 6 bases lay outside the gene matches. The CDR3 loop spans 16 amino acids. Germline-derived CDR1 and CDR2 are DFQATT and SNEGSKA (reference sequence). CDR3 nucleotide sequence: TGCAGTGCTAGAGATTGGACTAGCGGGGCCCGAAACATTCAGTACTTC. As protein: CSARDWTSGARNIQYF.

The genes are TRBV4-3 and TRBJ1-2; TRBD1 matches 7 bases. The length of the CDR3 is 17 residues. V gave up 0 bases and J gave up 2 bases; unmatched junction bases: 9. The V gene's germline CDR1 is LGHNA and CDR2 YSLEER. The CDR3 sequence is CASSQDYVTGRNYGYTF. Here the CDR3 DNA reads TGCGCCAGCAGCCAAGATTACGTGACAGGGCGGAACTATGGCTACACCTTC.

This clone was counted many times. V usage is TRBV9 and J usage is TRBJ2-3; D not resolved. The germline gives CDR1 SGDLS, CDR2 YYNGEE. Trimming took 1 base from V and 2 from J, leaving 8 bases between them. The CDR3 is 14 amino acids. The CDR3 reads CASSVSSYTDTQYF. DNA for the CDR3: TGTGCCAGCAGCGTATCCAGTTACACAGATACGCAGTATTTT.

This clone is deemed medium-sized. The chain employs TRBV2 and TRBJ2-7; TRBD1 might be the D (6 bases). Germline-derived CDR1 and CDR2 are SNHLY and FYNNEI. The CDR3 covers 13 residues. V was clipped by 7 bases and J by 4 bases, with 14 bases between them. CDR3 sequence (DNA): TGTGCCAGCAATGGGGACACGAAATACGAGCAGTACTTC. This gives the protein CASNGDTKYEQYF. The complete variable domain, with remaining parts taken from reference TRBV2 and TRBJ2-7, reads EPEVTQTPSHQVTQMGQEVILRCVPISNHLYFYWYRQILGQKVEFLVSFYNNEISEKSEIFDDQFSVERPDGSNFTLKIRSTKLEDSAMYFCASNGDTKYEQYFGPGTRLTVT.

By sample fraction, this clone is medium-sized. V and J are TRBV2 and TRBJ2-7; 13 positions agree with TRBD2. J lost 2 bases, V lost 6 bases, and 4 bases had no gene match. Germline CDR1 SNHLY, CDR2 FYNNEI. This CDR3 is 15 amino acids long. CDR3 residues: CASRKGTSGAYEQYF. CDR3 nucleotide sequence: TGTGCCAGCAGAAAGGGGACTAGCGGGGCCTACGAGCAGTACTTC.

Relative to its sample, this clone is medium-sized (0.01 to 0.1%). The rearrangement joins TRBV25-1 to TRBJ1-1, with a possible D match to TRBD1 (6 bases). Germline assignment: CDR1 MGHDK and CDR2 SYGVNS. The CDR3 extends over 13 amino acids. The V gene lost 9 bases and the J gene lost 0 bases, with 11 bases spanning the gap. CDR3 region: CASNRALNTEAFF. As DNA, the CDR3 is TGTGCCAGTAACAGGGCCCTGAACACTGAAGCTTTCTTT.

J is TRBJ1-6 and V is TRBV12-3 or TRBV12-4; no clear D gene. The V and J ends lost 2 bases and 10 bases respectively, with 24 bases between them. There are 18 residues in the CDR3. CDR3 coding DNA: TGTGCCAGCAGTTTATTCCGGTCCTCGTCGTACGTTCAATCACCCCTCCACTTT. It specifies CASSLFRSSSYVQSPLHF.

The V call is TRBV20-1, the J call TRBJ1-5, with D unresolved. The CDR3 sequence is 16 residues long. Germline-derived CDR1 and CDR2 are DFQATT and SNEGSKA (reference sequence). V lost 6 bases, J lost 0 bases, and 18 bases lay in between. The CDR3 spells CSASLPETYSNQPQHF. CDR3 in DNA: TGCAGTGCCTCCCTTCCGGAGACATATAGCAATCAGCCCCAGCATTTT.

Points on this clone: A junction boundary mismatches the germline segment, possibly from a read error. The V call is TRBV2, the J call TRBJ1-3; D remains unclear. There are 18 residues in the CDR3. Per germline, CDR1 SNHLY and CDR2 FYNNEI. CDR3 DNA sequence: TGTGCCAGCATTGAAGCGCTTCTAATGGCAGCCTCTGGAAACACCATATATTTT. The encoded protein is CASIEALLMAASGNTIYF.

V is TRBV30 and J is TRBJ2-7, with TRBD2 matching over 10 bases. Germline assignment: CDR1 GTSNPN and CDR2 SVGIG (reference sequence). The CDR3 contains 12 residues. J gave up 4 bases and V 7 bases, and 4 bases lay outside the gene matches. The CDR3 DNA is TGTGCCTCTCGGACTAGCGGATACGAGCAGTACTTC. Translated: CASRTSGYEQYF.

The rearrangement uses TRBV20-1 and TRBJ2-7; 8 bases match TRBD1. Germline V gene sequence: CDR1 DFQATT, CDR2 SNEGSKA (reference sequence). The CDR3 is 14 amino acids. Trimming took 5 bases from V and 3 from J; bases not matched to a gene: 9. CDR3 sequence (DNA): TGCAGTGCTGCCGGACAGGGACATTTCTACGAGCAGTACTTC. It translates to CSAAGQGHFYEQYF.